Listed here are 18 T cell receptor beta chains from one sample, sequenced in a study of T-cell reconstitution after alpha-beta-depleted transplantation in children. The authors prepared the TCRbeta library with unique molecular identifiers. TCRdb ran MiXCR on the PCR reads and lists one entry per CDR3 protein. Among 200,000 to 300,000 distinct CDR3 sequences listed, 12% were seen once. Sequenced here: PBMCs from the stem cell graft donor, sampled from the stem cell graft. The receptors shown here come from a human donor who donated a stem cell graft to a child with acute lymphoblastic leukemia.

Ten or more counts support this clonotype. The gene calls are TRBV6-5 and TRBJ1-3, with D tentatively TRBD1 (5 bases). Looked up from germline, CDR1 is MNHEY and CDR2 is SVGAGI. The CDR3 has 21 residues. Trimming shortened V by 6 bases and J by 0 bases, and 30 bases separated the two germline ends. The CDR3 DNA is TGTGCCAGCAGCCGTCGGGACGGAAGAGAGAGTCGAATAAACTCTGGAAACACCATATATTTT. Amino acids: CASSRRDGRESRINSGNTIYF.

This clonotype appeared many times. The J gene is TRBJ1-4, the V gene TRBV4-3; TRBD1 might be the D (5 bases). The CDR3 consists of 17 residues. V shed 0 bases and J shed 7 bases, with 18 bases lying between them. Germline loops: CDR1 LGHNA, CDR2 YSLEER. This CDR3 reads CASSQDYRDPRSEKLFF. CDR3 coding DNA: TGCGCCAGCAGCCAAGACTATCGGGACCCCCGCAGTGAAAAACTGTTTTTT.

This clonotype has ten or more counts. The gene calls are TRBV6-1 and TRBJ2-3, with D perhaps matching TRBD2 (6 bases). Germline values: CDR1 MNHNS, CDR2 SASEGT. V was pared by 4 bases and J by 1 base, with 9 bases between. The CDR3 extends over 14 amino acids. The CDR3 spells CASSVWGGTDTQYF. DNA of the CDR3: TGTGCCAGCAGTGTTTGGGGGGGCACAGATACGCAGTATTTT.

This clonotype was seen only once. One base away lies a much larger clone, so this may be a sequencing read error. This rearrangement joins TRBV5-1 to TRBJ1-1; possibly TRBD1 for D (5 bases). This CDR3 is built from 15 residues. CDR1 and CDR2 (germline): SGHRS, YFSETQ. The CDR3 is CASRLEPGTNTEAFF. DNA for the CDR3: TGCGCCAGCCGCTTGGAACCCGGGACGAACACTGAAGCTTTCTTT.

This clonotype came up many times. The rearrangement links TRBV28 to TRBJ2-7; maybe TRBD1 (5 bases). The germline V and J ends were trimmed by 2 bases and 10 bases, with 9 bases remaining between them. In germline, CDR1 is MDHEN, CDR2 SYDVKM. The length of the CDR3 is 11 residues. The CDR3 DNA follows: TGTGCCAGCAGTTTACAGGGAAGACAGTACTTC. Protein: CASSLQGRQYF.

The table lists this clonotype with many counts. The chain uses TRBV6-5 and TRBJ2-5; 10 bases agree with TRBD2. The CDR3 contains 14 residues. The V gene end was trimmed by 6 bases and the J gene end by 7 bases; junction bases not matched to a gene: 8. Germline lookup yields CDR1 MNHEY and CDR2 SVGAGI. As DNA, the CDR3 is TGTGCCAGCAGCCAACTAGCGGGAAGGGGGACCCAGTACTTC. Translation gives CASSQLAGRGTQYF.

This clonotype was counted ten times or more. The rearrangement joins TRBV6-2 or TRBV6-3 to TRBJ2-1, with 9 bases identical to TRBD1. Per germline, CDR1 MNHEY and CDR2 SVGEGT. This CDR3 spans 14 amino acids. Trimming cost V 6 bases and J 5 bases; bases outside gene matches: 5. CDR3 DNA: TGTGCCAGCAGGAAGACAGGGGGAAACAATGAGCAGTTCTTC. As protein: CASRKTGGNNEQFF.

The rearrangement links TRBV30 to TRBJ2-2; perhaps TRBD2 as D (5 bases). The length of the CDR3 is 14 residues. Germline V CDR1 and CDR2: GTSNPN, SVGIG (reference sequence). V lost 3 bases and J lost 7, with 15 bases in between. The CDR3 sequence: CAWRSLLGSGELFF. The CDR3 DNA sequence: TGTGCCTGGAGATCCCTACTAGGAAGCGGGGAGCTGTTTTTT.

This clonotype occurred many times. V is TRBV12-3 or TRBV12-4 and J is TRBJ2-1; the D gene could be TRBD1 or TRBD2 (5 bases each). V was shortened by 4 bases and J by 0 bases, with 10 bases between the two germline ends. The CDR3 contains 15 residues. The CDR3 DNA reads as TGTGCCAGCAGTTGGGACGGCAGCTCCTACAATGAGCAGTTCTTC. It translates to CASSWDGSSYNEQFF.

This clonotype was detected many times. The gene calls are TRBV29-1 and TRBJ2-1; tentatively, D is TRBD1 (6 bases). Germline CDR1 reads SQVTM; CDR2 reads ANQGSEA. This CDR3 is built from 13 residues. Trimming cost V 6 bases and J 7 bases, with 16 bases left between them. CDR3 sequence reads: CSVDTGRLNEQFF. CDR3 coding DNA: TGCAGCGTGGACACAGGGCGATTGAATGAGCAGTTCTTC.

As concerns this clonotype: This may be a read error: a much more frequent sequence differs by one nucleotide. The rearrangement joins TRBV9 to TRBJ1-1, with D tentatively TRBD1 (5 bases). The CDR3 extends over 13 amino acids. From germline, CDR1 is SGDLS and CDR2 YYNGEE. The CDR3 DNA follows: TGTTCCAGCAGCGCCTCAGGGTTAACTGAAGCTTTCTTT. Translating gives CSSSASGLTEAFF. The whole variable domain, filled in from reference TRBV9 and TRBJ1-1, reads DSGVTQTPKHLITATGQRVTLRCSPRSGDLSVYWYQQSLDQGLQFLIQYYNGEERAKGNILERFSAQQFPDLHSELNLSSLELGDSALYFCSSSASGLTEAFFGQGTRLTVV.

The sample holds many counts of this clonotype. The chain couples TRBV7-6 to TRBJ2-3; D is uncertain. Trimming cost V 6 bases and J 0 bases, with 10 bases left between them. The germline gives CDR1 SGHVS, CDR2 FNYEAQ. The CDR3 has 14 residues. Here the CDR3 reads CASSSNPSTDTQYF. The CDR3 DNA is TGTGCCAGCAGTTCAAACCCAAGCACAGATACGCAGTATTTT.

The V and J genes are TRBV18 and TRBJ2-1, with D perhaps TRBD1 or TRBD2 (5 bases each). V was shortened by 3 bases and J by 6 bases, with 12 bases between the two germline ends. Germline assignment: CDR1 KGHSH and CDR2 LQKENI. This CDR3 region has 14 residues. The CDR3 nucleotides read TGTGCCAGCTCACCTTTGAGGGACGGCAATGAGCAGTTCTTC. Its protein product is CASSPLRDGNEQFF.

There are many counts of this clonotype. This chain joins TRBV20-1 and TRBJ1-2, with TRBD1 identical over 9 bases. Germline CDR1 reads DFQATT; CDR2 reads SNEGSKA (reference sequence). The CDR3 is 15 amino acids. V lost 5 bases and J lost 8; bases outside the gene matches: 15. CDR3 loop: CSASPGQGIGSGYTF. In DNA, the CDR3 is TGCAGTGCTTCTCCGGGACAGGGTATTGGCTCCGGCTACACCTTC.

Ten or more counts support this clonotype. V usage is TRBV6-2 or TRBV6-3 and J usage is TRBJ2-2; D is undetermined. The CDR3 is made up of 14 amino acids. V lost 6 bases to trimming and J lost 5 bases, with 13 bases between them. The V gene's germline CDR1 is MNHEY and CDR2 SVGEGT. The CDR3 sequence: CASSSVITTGELFF. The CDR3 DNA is TGTGCCAGCAGCTCCGTGATCACAACCGGGGAGCTGTTTTTT.

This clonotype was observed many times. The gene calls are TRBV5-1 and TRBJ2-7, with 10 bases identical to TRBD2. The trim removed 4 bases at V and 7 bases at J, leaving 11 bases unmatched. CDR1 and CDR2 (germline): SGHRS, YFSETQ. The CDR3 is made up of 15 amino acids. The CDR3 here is CASSKSSGGPREQYF. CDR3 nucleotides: TGCGCCAGCAGCAAGTCTAGCGGGGGCCCGCGGGAGCAGTACTTC.

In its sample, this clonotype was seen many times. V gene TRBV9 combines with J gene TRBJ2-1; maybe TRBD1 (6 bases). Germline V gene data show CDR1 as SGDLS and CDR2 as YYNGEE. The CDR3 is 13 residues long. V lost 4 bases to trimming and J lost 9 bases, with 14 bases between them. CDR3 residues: CASSPEGVGEQFF. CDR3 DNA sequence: TGTGCCAGCAGCCCCGAGGGGGTCGGTGAGCAGTTCTTC.

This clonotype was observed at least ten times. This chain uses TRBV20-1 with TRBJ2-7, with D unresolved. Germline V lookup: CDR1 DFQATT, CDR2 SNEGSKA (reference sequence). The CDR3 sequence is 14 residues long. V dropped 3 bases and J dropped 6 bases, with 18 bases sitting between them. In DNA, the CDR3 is TGCAGTGCTAGCCTAAGGGATCCCCGGATCGAGCAGTACTTC. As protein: CSASLRDPRIEQYF.